This passage covers 3 T cell receptor beta chains from one sample sequenced in a study of blood T cell repertoires in COVID-19. Only in-frame clones appear in the TCRdb table, and some are missing; sequencing was by immunoSEQ multiplex PCR. The table has more than 150,000 clones, over 75% seen once. The sequencing sample was made of peripheral blood. Receptor source: a woman aged 70 to 79 with acute or convalescent COVID-19.

The chain couples TRBV7-8 to TRBJ1-6; D is possibly TRBD1 (5 bases). The germline gives CDR1 SGHVS, CDR2 FQNEAQ. The CDR3 loop spans 17 amino acids. Between the trimmed V and J ends, which lost 5 bases and 1 base, there was a span of 15 bases. CDR3 DNA: TGTGCCAGCAGCACAGGAAGAGGGAGGTCCTATAATTCACCCCTCCACTTT. This sequence encodes CASSTGRGRSYNSPLHF.

J is TRBJ2-7 and V is TRBV9; 7 bases are shared with TRBD1. The germline gives CDR1 SGDLS, CDR2 YYNGEE. The length of the CDR3 is 14 residues. Trimming took 4 bases from V and 2 from J; bases not matched to a gene: 6. CDR3 sequence (DNA): TGTGCCAGCAGCAGACAGGGAACCCCCTACGAGCAGTACTTC. It encodes CASSRQGTPYEQYF.

The chain uses TRBV12-3 or TRBV12-4 and TRBJ1-2, with D possibly TRBD1 on 6 matching bases. V gave up 4 bases and J gave up 4 bases, with 10 bases separating them. The length of the CDR3 is 13 residues. The CDR3 protein is CASSSTGSYGYTF. CDR3 coding DNA: TGTGCCAGCAGTTCCACAGGGAGCTATGGCTACACCTTC.